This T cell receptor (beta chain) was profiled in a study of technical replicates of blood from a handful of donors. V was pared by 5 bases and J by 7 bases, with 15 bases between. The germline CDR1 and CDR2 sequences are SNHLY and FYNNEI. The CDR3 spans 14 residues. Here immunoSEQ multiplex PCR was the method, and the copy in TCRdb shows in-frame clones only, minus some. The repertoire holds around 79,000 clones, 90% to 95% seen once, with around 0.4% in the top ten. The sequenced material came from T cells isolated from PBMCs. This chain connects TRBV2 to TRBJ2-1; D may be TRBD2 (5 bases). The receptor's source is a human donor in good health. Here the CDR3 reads CASSLRVEVNEQFF. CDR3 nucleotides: TGTGCCAGCAGTTTGCGGGTGGAGGTAAATGAGCAGTTCTTC.